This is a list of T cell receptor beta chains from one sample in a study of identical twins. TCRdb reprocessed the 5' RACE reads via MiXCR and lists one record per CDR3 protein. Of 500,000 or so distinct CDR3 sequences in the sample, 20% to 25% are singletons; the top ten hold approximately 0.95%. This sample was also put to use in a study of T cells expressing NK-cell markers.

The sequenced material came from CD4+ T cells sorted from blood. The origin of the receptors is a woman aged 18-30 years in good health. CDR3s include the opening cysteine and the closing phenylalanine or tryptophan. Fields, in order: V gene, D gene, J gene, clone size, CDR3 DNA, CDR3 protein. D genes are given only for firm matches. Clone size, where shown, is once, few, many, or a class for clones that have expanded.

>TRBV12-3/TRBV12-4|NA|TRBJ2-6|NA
TGTGCCAGCAGTTTCACGGGTTCCGGTGGGGCCAACGTCCTGACTTTC
CASSFTGSGGANVLTF
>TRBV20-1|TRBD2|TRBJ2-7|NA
TGCAGTGCTAGTAAACTAGCGGGGGGTACCTACGAGCAGTACTTC
CSASKLAGGTYEQYF
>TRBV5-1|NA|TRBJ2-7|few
TGCGCCAGCAGCCCACCCGATCCTCCCTACGAGCAGTACTTC
CASSPPDPPYEQYF
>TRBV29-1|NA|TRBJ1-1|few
TGCAGCGTTCAGGGTTACACTGAAGCTTTCTTT
CSVQGYTEAFF
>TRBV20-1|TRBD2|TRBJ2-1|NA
TGCAGTGCTACACTAGCGGGGGGCCGACCGGAGCAGTTCTTC
CSATLAGGRPEQFF
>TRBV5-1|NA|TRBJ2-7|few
TGCGCCAGCAGCGTGGAGGGGGCAACCGGGACTAGGGGTCACGAGCAGTACTTC
CASSVEGATGTRGHEQYF
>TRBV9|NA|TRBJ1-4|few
TGTGCCAGCAGCCCCGGGGGCACAACAACTAATGAAAAACTGTTTTTT
CASSPGGTTTNEKLFF
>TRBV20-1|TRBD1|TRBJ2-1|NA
TGCAGTGCTAGGAGGGGTGACAGGGCCTTAGAGCAGTTCTTC
CSARRGDRALEQFF
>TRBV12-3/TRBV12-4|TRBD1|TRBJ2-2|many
TGTGCCAGCAGCCGGACAGGGCAGGAGCTGTTTTTT
CASSRTGQELFF
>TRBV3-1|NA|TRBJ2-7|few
TGTGCCAGCAGCAGGGACTTACTGCAGTACTTC
CASSRDLLQYF
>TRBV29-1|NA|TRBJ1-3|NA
TGCAGCGTTGAGGGGGTCTCTGGAAACACCATATATTTT
CSVEGVSGNTIYF
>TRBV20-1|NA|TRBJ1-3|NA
TGCAGTGCTTCCGTGGGGGCAGGAGCCTTCGCCTCTGGAAACACCATATATTTT
CSASVGAGAFASGNTIYF
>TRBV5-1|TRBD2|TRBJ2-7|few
TGCGCCAGCAGCGTGACTAGCGGGATCAACGAGCAGTACTTC
CASSVTSGINEQYF
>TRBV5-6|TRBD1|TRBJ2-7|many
TGTGCCAGCAGCTTGGGCCGGGACAGGTCCTACGAGCAGTACTTC
CASSLGRDRSYEQYF
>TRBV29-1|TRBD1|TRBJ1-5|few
TGCAGCGCCGGACAGGGGTCTAGCAATCAGCCCCAGCATTTT
CSAGQGSSNQPQHF
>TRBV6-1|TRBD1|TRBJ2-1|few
TGTGCCAGCATAAGGGGGCGAGGGGGATCCTACAATGAGCAGTTCTTC
CASIRGRGGSYNEQFF
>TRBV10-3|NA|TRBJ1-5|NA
TGTGCCACCGGGAAGGGGAGCAATCAGCCCCAGCATTTT
CATGKGSNQPQHF
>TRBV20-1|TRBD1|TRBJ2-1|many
TGCAGTGCTAGAGCCAACAGGGGTGAGCAGTTCTTC
CSARANRGEQFF
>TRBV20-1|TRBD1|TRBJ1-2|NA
TGCAGTGCTAGAGGAACAGGGGGGGGAGGCTACACCTTC
CSARGTGGGGYTF
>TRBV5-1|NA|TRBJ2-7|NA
TGCGCCAGCAGCGCCCAACAGGGAGGCTTGAGGGAGCAGTACTTC
CASSAQQGGLREQYF
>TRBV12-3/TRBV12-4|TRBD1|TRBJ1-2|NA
TGTGCCAGCACTTCTCGACAGGGGGGCGGCTACACCTTC
CASTSRQGGGYTF
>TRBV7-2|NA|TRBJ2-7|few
TGTGCCAGCAGCACCTGGACGAGCTCCTACGAGCAGTACTTC
CASSTWTSSYEQYF
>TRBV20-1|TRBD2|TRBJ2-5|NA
TGCAGCCAGACTAGCGAAGAGACCCAGTACTTC
CSQTSEETQYF
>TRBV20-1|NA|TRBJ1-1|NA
TGCAGTGCTAGAGATAACGCAAGGGGAAACACTGAAGCTTTCTTT
CSARDNARGNTEAFF
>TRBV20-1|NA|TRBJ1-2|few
TGCAGTGCTAGGTCAGGGGCTTCCTATGGCTACACCTTC
CSARSGASYGYTF
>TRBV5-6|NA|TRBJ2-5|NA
TGTGCCAGCAGCTTGGCTCAGACCGTACAAGAGGGGACCCAGTACTTC
CASSLAQTVQEGTQYF
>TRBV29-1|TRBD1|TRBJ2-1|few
TGCAGCGGGAAGGGACAGGGCAATGAGCAGTTCTTC
CSGKGQGNEQFF
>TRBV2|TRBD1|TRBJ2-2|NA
TGTGCCAGCAGTCGCAAGTGGTTGAATCTGGGACAGGGGGCGGCGAACACCGGGGAGCTGTTTTTT
CASSRKWLNLGQGAANTGELFF
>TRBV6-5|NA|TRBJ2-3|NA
TGTGCCAGCAGTTACTCGAAGGGATGGGTCACAGATACGCAGTATTTT
CASSYSKGWVTDTQYF
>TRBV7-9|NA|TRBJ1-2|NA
TGTGCCAGCAGTGTCGGTGAGACCGGCTACACCTTC
CASSVGETGYTF
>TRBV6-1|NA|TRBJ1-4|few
TGTGCCAGCAGTCCGGCGGGGGCGGCTGAAAAACTGTTTTTT
CASSPAGAAEKLFF
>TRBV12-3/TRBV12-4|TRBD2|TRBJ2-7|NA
TGTGCCAGCAGTTCACTAGCGGGGGGAACCTACGAGCAGTACTTC
CASSSLAGGTYEQYF
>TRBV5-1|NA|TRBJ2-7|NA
TGCGCCAGCAGCCCCGGGGTTGCCTACGAGCAGTACTTC
CASSPGVAYEQYF
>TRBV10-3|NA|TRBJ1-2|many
TGTGCCACTTCCCACAGGGAAGGCTACACCTTC
CATSHREGYTF
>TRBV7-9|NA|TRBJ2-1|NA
TGTGCCAGCAGCCCCTTTTACCGGCCGGGTGAGCAGTTCTTC
CASSPFYRPGEQFF
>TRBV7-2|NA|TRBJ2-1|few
TGTGCCAGCAGCTTATTGGGGGGGCCCTACAATGAGCAGTTCTTC
CASSLLGGPYNEQFF
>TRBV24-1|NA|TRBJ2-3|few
TGTGCCACCAGTGATGGCGCGACAGATACGCAGTATTTT
CATSDGATDTQYF
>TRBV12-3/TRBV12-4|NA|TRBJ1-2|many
TGTGCCAGCACCAGGGAGGGGTACTATGGCTACACCTTC
CASTREGYYGYTF
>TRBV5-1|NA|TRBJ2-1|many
TGCGCCAGCAGCTTTGCCCCGGGTCCTGAGGGGTATGAGCAGTTCTTC
CASSFAPGPEGYEQFF
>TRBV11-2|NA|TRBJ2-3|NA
TGTGCCAGCAGCTCCCACCGGGCCGTCACAGATACGCAGTATTTT
CASSSHRAVTDTQYF